Sequencing of this T cell receptor beta chain was carried out in a study of shared clonotypes between healthy human individuals. CD8 cells classed as naive were CD45RO-negative and positively selected for CCR7, excluding terminally differentiated effector memory CD45RA+ cells. The ends were cut back, 2 bases at V and 9 bases at J, with 14 bases in the middle. This CDR3 region has 14 residues. CDR1 and CDR2 (germline): MNHEY, SMNVEV (reference sequence). Sequencing used immunoSEQ multiplex PCR; TCRdb keeps in-frame clones, though not all of them. This sample yields over 2,000,000 clones, of which about 93% are seen a single time; roughly 1.7% belongs to the top ten.

The chain has TRBV27 and TRBJ2-4, with unresolved D. This TCR came from a man between 18 and 35 years old in good health. Some clones in this sample may be carry-over from other donors' samples. Source material: naive CD8+ T cells from PBMCs. The CDR3 DNA is TGTGCCAGCAGTTTAGTGAACAACATGGGCATTCAGTACTTC. Translating gives CASSLVNNMGIQYF.